One sample yielded the 11 T cell receptor beta chains listed below, sequenced in a study of blood T cells in healthy people across ages. Then a second PCR, running about 6 to 12 cycles, was carried out with a sample-barcoded 5' primer and a J-beta primer mix. TCRdb used MiXCR to reprocess the 5' RACE reads, holding one entry per CDR3 protein. The sample includes around 2 million distinct CDR3 sequences, about two fifths of them seen just once. The source material was blood. These receptor sequences come from a human donor in good health.

A word on this clonotype: A junction end diverges from the germline sequence, so it may reflect a read error. V is TRBV7-9 and J is TRBJ2-1; D tentatively reads TRBD1 or TRBD2 (5 bases each). Germline-derived CDR1 and CDR2 are SEHNR and FQNEAQ (reference sequence). CDR3 length equals 16 residues. In DNA, the CDR3 is TGTGCCGGCAGCTCACGACGCGTGATGGGGCGGGATGAGCAGTTCTTC. This codes for CAGSSRRVMGRDEQFF.

This rearrangement joins TRBV7-9 to TRBJ2-1; 8 nucleotides line up with TRBD1. V dropped 5 bases and J dropped 8; count of bases not matched to a gene: 2. Per germline, CDR1 SEHNR and CDR2 FQNEAQ (reference sequence). The CDR3 is 12 residues long. This chain's CDR3 is CASSHRGDEQFF. As DNA, the CDR3 is TGTGCCAGCAGCCACAGGGGGGATGAGCAGTTCTTC.

The chain uses TRBV7-2 and TRBJ2-2; 7 bases fit TRBD2. CDR1 is SGHTA and CDR2 is FQGNSA in the germline V gene. The CDR3 is 15 residues long. The trim removed 5 bases at V and 9 bases at J, leaving 12 bases unmatched. CDR3 in amino acids: CASSARTSFPRELFF. CDR3 nucleotide sequence: TGTGCCAGCAGCGCCCGGACTAGTTTTCCCCGGGAGCTGTTTTTT.

The rearrangement uses TRBV10-3 and TRBJ2-1, with 7 nucleotides matching TRBD1. The CDR3 consists of 16 residues. With V trimmed by 2 bases and J by 13 bases, 17 bases remained unmatched. Germline-derived CDR1 and CDR2 are ENHRY and SYGVKD. CDR3 coding DNA: TGTGCCATCAGTGAGATCTGGCAGGGGGATAGTATGGAACAGTTCTTC. Translation: CAISEIWQGDSMEQFF.

The rearrangement links TRBV12-3 or TRBV12-4 to TRBJ2-1, with 7 positions matching TRBD2. This CDR3 is 12 amino acids long. The V gene end was trimmed by 1 base and the J gene end by 14 bases; junction bases not matched to a gene: 5. The CDR3 protein is CASSLVTSRKFF. CDR3 sequence (DNA): TGTGCCAGCAGTTTAGTGACTAGCCGGAAGTTCTTC.

The J gene is TRBJ2-1, the V gene TRBV7-3; D unclear. Trimming removed 1 base at V and 5 bases at J, with 6 bases between. CDR3 length equals 13 residues. The germline CDR1 and CDR2 sequences are SGHTA and FQGTGA. The CDR3 here is CASSLRRHNEQFF. DNA of the CDR3: TGTGCCAGCAGCTTAAGAAGACACAATGAGCAGTTCTTC.

The V call is TRBV5-1, the J call TRBJ2-1, with 12 nucleotides matching TRBD2. Trimming cost V 4 bases and J 8 bases; bases outside gene matches: 7. Germline values: CDR1 SGHRS, CDR2 YFSETQ. This CDR3 has 15 amino acids. The chain's CDR3 is CASSAGLAGSHEQFF. CDR3 nucleotide sequence: TGCGCCAGCAGCGCCGGACTAGCGGGGTCCCATGAGCAGTTCTTC.

The V gene is TRBV29-1, the J gene TRBJ1-4, with TRBD1 as a possible D gene (5 bases). The CDR3 runs to 15 residues. Germline V CDR1 and CDR2: SQVTM, ANQGSEA. Trimming cost V 4 bases and J 2 bases, with 14 bases left between them. CDR3: CSVGPRGWTNEKLFF. The CDR3 coding sequence is TGCAGCGTTGGCCCCCGGGGGTGGACTAATGAAAAACTGTTTTTT. The full variable domain, in which reference TRBV29-1 and TRBJ1-4 provide the parts outside the CDR3, is SAVISQKPSRDICQRGTSLTIQCQVDSQVTMMFWYRQQPGQSLTLIATANQGSEATYESGFVIDKFPISRPNLTFSTLTVSNMSPEDSSIYLCSVGPRGWTNEKLFFGSGTQLSVL.

This clonotype appeared a few times. The chain carries TRBV7-2 and TRBJ2-7, with 7 bases lining up with TRBD1. Germline V gives CDR1 SGHTA, CDR2 FQGNSA. The J segment lost 6 bases and the V segment lost 2 bases, leaving 10 bases of the junction unmatched. The CDR3 extends over 15 amino acids. CDR3 region: CASSLILRQGSEQYF. CDR3 DNA sequence: TGTGCCAGCAGCTTAATCCTTCGACAGGGTTCCGAGCAGTACTTC.

The V and J genes are TRBV20-1 and TRBJ1-4; a possible D gene is TRBD1 (5 bases). The V gene's germline CDR1 is DFQATT and CDR2 SNEGSKA (reference sequence). Trimming left V 4 bases short and J 8 bases short, with 11 bases between. The CDR3 extends over 12 amino acids. CDR3 region: CSATRVGEKLFF. CDR3 sequence (DNA): TGCAGTGCTACCAGGGTTGGAGAAAAACTGTTTTTT.

The chain has TRBV28 and TRBJ1-6, with 7 bases identical to TRBD1. V lost 6 bases to trimming and J lost 10 bases; unmatched junction nucleotides: 12. This CDR3 region has 15 residues. Germline V gives CDR1 MDHEN, CDR2 SYDVKM. The CDR3 loop is CASRKPGQKDSPLHF. For the CDR3, the DNA is TGTGCCAGCAGAAAGCCGGGACAGAAGGACTCACCCCTCCACTTT.